This T cell receptor beta chain originates from a study of blood T cell repertoires in COVID-19 (dated by TCRdb to the early 2020s). Regarding the study in general: Samples from collaborators originated in the United States, Italy and Spain and spanned both the acute and convalescent phases of COVID-19. The prospective study material was composed of cDNA or gDNA derived from T cells, B-cell-depleted T cells, or PBMCs. Deeply sampled blood TCRbeta repertoires from subjects exposed to, actively infected with, or recovered from COVID-19 were included in the dataset. The repertoires were released in a freely available public database meant as a resource for research on the immune response to SARS-CoV-2. Samples were obtained from the ongoing ImmuneRACE study (first 160 participants) and from 1,254 subjects provided by 6 global collaborators. Sample metadata almost always included a de-identified subject ID, COVID-19 status, age in years and sex. Where available, HLA class I and class II types were obtained from metadata supplied by the sample provider rather than from assay-based typing. Broad study findings and their caveats: How much clinical and demographic metadata was included differed by source and by participant, and the metadata was provided uncurated.

The CDR1 and CDR2 encoded by the germline V gene (reference sequence) are SEHNR and FQNEAQ. Including cysteine and phenylalanine, the CDR3 has 15 amino acids. CDR3 DNA is the only sequence kept; it has 45 bases, read in frame from the first base. V is pruned by 6 bases and J by 7 bases, leaving 14 bases of the junction without a gene match. Points on this clone: The antigen it binds to is not known. Base qualities were left out, and no much larger clone turns up one base away.

The immunoSEQ Assay, a bias-controlled multiplex PCR, was used to amplify TCRbeta CDR3 regions from genomic DNA. The original pipeline was this. The number of nucleated cells in each sample was estimated from the amplification of reference gene primers within the assay. To quantify the absolute abundance of each unique TCRbeta CDR3 rearrangement, sequence reads were collapsed and filtered. Productive Simpson clonality was computed per sample as the square root of Simpson's diversity index over productive rearrangements. TCRdb obtained this table from immuneACCESS and retained in-frame rearrangements with V and J assigned. These tables miss some clones; where compared with another copy, unresolved V genes account for less than half of the shortfall, and the remainder is unexplained. For V, J and clone size, that table is used; D and trimming come from the DNA. This sample is represented by roughly 200,000 clones; approximately 78% of them were singletons. Jointly, the top ten make up roughly 2.8% of the sample.

The collaborating institutions used their own protocols to collect whole blood in K2EDTA tubes. For TCRbeta analysis, collaborator samples were shipped as frozen whole blood, as isolated PBMCs, or as DNA extracted from either sample type. The chain was built from TRBV7-9 and TRBJ1-2; TRBD1 agrees with 7 junctional bases. The sequence came from a woman aged 80 or older with active or convalescent COVID-19. What was sequenced was peripheral blood. Here the CDR3 is given as CASRIPLDRASGYTF. The nucleotide sequence reads as follows: TGTGCCAGCAGAATTCCCTTAGACAGGGCAAGTGGCTACACCTTC.